This T cell receptor (beta chain) was profiled in a study of early T cells in non-severe SARS-CoV-2 infection. V dropped 5 bases and J dropped 1 base, with 6 bases sitting between them. The length of the CDR3 is 14 residues. Individual cDNA molecules each received unique molecular identifiers attached to them. Via MiXCR, TCRdb re-called the 5' RACE reads, giving one row per CDR3 protein. The table includes around 70,000 distinct CDR3 sequences, around 15% detected once. The genes are TRBV12-3 or TRBV12-4 and TRBJ2-6; no clear D. Sequenced material: whole blood. The TCR was taken from an adult who was a healthcare worker with PCR-confirmed SARS-CoV-2 infection or an uninfected control (not recorded which). CDR3 sequence reads: CASSRTSGANVLTF. CDR3 sequence (DNA): TGTGCCAGCAGTCGCACATCTGGGGCCAACGTCCTGACTTTC.